This TCR beta chain was identified during a study of blood T cell repertoires in COVID-19. Study-level information: Italy, Spain and the United States were the sources of the convalescent and acute COVID-19 samples. The cDNA or gDNA used as material had been derived from T cells, B-cell-depleted T cells, or PBMCs.

This CDR3 contains 17 residues. Germline CDR1 and CDR2: SEHNR and FQNEAQ (reference sequence). With 5 bases clipped from V and 6 bases from J, the junction kept 14 bases outside the gene matches. As handled by the study authors: Amplified reference gene primers provided the basis for estimating nucleated cell counts. Sequenced by immunoSEQ multiplex PCR; TCRdb stores in-frame clones only, minus some. That table gives V, J and clone size, and the DNA gave D and trimming. This table has 110,000 or so clones, more than 75% appearing once. This clonotype originated in a man aged 40-50 years with acute or convalescent COVID-19. The chain carries TRBV7-9 and TRBJ2-7; 12 nucleotides agree with TRBD1. Input material: peripheral blood. CDR3 DNA: TGTGCCAGCAGCCCCCAACTGGGACAGGGGGCCGGGACCGAGCAGTACTTC. This translates into CASSPQLGQGAGTEQYF. Based on the CDR3 plus reference TRBV7-9 and TRBJ2-7, the full variable domain is DTGVSQNPRHKITKRGQNVTFRCDPISEHNRLYWYRQTLGQGPEFLTYFQNEAQLEKSRLLSDRFSAERPKGSFSTLEIQRTEQGDSAMYLCASSPQLGQGAGTEQYFGPGTRLTVT.